One and the same sample provided the 16 T cell receptor beta chains below, sequenced in a study of spatial heterogeneity in lung cancer. Time point here: sample taken at primary tumor resection. Their antigens are not known. Findings of the study overall: Counts of expanded intratumoral alpha and beta TCRs tracked tumor mutation counts.

One entry per CDR3 protein, called by TCRdb with MiXCR from the 5' RACE reads. Of 2,000 or so distinct CDR3 sequences listed, 8.4% are singletons. The sequences come from lung tumor tissue, collected at surgery. Every receptor here comes from a male donor with early-stage non-small cell lung cancer.

Only a few counts were recorded for this clonotype. The chain has TRBV28 and TRBJ1-4; a possible D gene is TRBD1 (5 bases). The germline V gene has CDR1 MDHEN and CDR2 SYDVKM. Trimming left V 10 bases short and J 3 bases short, with 15 bases between. The CDR3 length is 14 residues. The DNA of the CDR3 is TGTGCCACTAACCGGGACGGCCCTAATGAAAAACTGTTTTTT. Translating it yields CATNRDGPNEKLFF.

The table lists this clonotype with a few counts. The genes are TRBV4-1 and TRBJ2-5; D ambiguous. This CDR3 spans 16 amino acids. CDR1 is MGHRA, CDR2 YSYEKL, per germline. V was clipped by 0 bases and J by 2 bases, with 13 bases between them. The CDR3 loop reads CASSQDKGKWQETQYF. DNA of the CDR3: TGCGCCAGCAGCCAAGATAAAGGCAAGTGGCAAGAGACCCAGTACTTC.

This clonotype is medium-sized by share. V gene TRBV7-2 combines with J gene TRBJ2-5; D assignment may be TRBD1 or TRBD2 (5 bases each). Germline CDR1 is SGHTA and CDR2 is FQGNSA. The CDR3 is 13 amino acids. V lost 5 bases, J lost 0 bases, and 7 bases lay in between. The CDR3: CASSQGHQETQYF. In DNA form, the CDR3 reads TGTGCCAGCAGCCAGGGACACCAAGAGACCCAGTACTTC.

This clonotype is large (0.1 to 1%) within its sample. The genes are TRBV30 and TRBJ1-1; D call uncertain. Per the germline V gene, CDR1 is GTSNPN and CDR2 is SVGIG (reference sequence). V lost 2 bases to trimming and J lost 5 bases, with 6 bases between them. This CDR3 has 11 residues. The CDR3 sequence is CAWSRRTEAFF. Written as DNA, the CDR3 is TGTGCCTGGAGTCGTCGAACTGAAGCTTTCTTT.

This clonotype appeared many times. The rearrangement links TRBV7-2 to TRBJ2-7; TRBD2 agrees at 7 bases. Germline V CDR1 and CDR2: SGHTA, FQGNSA. Trimming at V came to 5 bases and at J to 3 bases, leaving 10 bases not matched to a gene. The CDR3 sequence is 15 residues long. The CDR3, as DNA: TGTGCCAGCAGCCGTCCTGGGGGGGGTTTCTACGAGCAGTACTTC. It is translated as CASSRPGGGFYEQYF. The full variable domain, its missing parts supplied by reference TRBV7-2 and TRBJ2-7, is GAGVSQSPSNKVTEKGKDVELRCDPISGHTALYWYRQSLGQGLEFLIYFQGNSAPDKSGLPSDRFSAERTGGSVSTLTIQRTQQEDSAVYLCASSRPGGGFYEQYFGPGTRLTVT.

The rearrangement joins TRBV6-1 to TRBJ2-3, with 10 bases lining up with TRBD2. The CDR3 sequence is 18 residues long. Germline values: CDR1 MNHNS, CDR2 SASEGT. Trimming took 3 bases from V and 1 from J; bases not matched to a gene: 10. The CDR3 is CASSDLAGGLGGTDTQYF. The CDR3 coding sequence is TGTGCCAGCAGTGATTTAGCGGGAGGTTTGGGGGGCACAGATACGCAGTATTTT.

By share, this clonotype ranks as medium-sized. This rearrangement joins TRBV30 to TRBJ2-2; 9 nucleotides align to TRBD2. Trimming removed 7 bases from V and 1 base from J; junction bases left unmatched: 10. This CDR3 spans 16 amino acids. Germline CDR1 GTSNPN, CDR2 SVGIG (reference sequence). CDR3 in amino acids: CALQPGLALNTGELFF. As DNA, the CDR3 is TGTGCCTTACAACCGGGACTAGCCCTGAACACCGGGGAGCTGTTTTTT.

This clonotype is labeled as medium-sized (0.01 to 0.1%). The chain recombines TRBV7-2 with TRBJ2-6; tentative D call: TRBD2 (5 bases). V was cut by 2 bases and J by 1 base, with 21 bases left in between. The CDR3 length is 20 residues. Germline assignment: CDR1 SGHTA and CDR2 FQGNSA. In DNA form, the CDR3 reads TGTGCCAGCAGCTTAAGTTATGGTTCGAGGGTATCTTCTGGGGCCAACGTCCTGACTTTC. Encoded protein: CASSLSYGSRVSSGANVLTF.

The genes are TRBV13 and TRBJ1-6; tentatively, D is TRBD1 (5 bases). Germline-derived CDR1 and CDR2 are PRHDT and FYEKMQ (reference sequence). V was shortened by 5 bases and J by 7 bases, with 21 bases between the two germline ends. The CDR3 length is 17 residues. The CDR3, as DNA: TGTGCCAGCAGCGCCCGTCGTTGGGGGTTTCACAATTCACCCCTCCACTTT. The encoded protein is CASSARRWGFHNSPLHF.

This clonotype is labeled as medium-sized. This sequence joins TRBV6-6 and TRBJ1-6; a possible D gene is TRBD1 (6 bases). The CDR3 has 17 amino acids. Germline CDR1 and CDR2: MNHNY and SVGAGI (reference sequence). Trimming removed 0 bases at V and 2 bases at J, with 11 bases between. CDR3 sequence (DNA): TGTGCCAGCAGTTACTCGAGTACAGGGACCTATAATTCACCCCTCCACTTT. It translates to CASSYSSTGTYNSPLHF.

This clonotype is medium-sized by share. The rearrangement joins TRBV23-1 to TRBJ2-5; 10 bases line up with TRBD1. TRBV23-1 is flagged as an ORF with uncertain function. The CDR3 is 15 amino acids. V lost 6 bases and J lost 5; bases outside the gene matches: 9. The CDR3 DNA reads TGCGCCAGCAGCCTCGACAGGGGGCATACGGAGACCCAGTACTTC. This translates into CASSLDRGHTETQYF.

This clonotype is judged medium-sized. The chain is built from TRBV5-1 and TRBJ2-3; 7 nucleotides align to TRBD2. The CDR3 runs 12 residues. Germline CDR1 is SGHRS and CDR2 is YFSETQ. The V segment lost 0 bases and the J segment 9 bases; nucleotides outside the gene matches: 1. In nucleotides, the CDR3 is TGCGCCAGCAGCTTGGAGCGGGACACGCAGTATTTT. This translates into CASSLERDTQYF.

By frequency in the sample, this clonotype is medium-sized. The chain employs TRBV6-6 and TRBJ1-5; D might be TRBD1 (5 bases). The CDR3 consists of 14 residues. Germline V CDR1 and CDR2: MNHNY, SVGAGI (reference sequence). Trimming took 6 bases from V and 3 from J, leaving 12 bases between them. Here the CDR3 reads CASSPGTANQPQHF. The CDR3 DNA sequence: TGTGCCAGCAGCCCTGGGACGGCCAATCAGCCCCAGCATTTT.

Relative to its sample, this clonotype is medium-sized (0.01 to 0.1%). The rearrangement uses TRBV5-6 and TRBJ2-7; 8 nucleotides align to TRBD1. After removal of 4 bases from V and 0 bases from J, the junction contained 3 bases not matched to a gene. Germline CDR1 SGHDT, CDR2 YYEEEE. The CDR3 spans 14 residues. The CDR3: CASSPGQGSYEQYF. As DNA, the CDR3 is TGTGCCAGCAGCCCCGGACAGGGCTCCTACGAGCAGTACTTC.

This clonotype was picked up many times. The V call is TRBV7-2, the J call TRBJ1-1; D possibly corresponds to TRBD1 (5 bases). The V gene's germline CDR1 is SGHTA and CDR2 FQGNSA. The ends were cut back, 7 bases at V and 4 bases at J, with 19 bases in the middle. This CDR3 contains 15 residues. The CDR3 DNA reads as TGTGCCAGCACCATGGGGCTGGAAGCGGGCACTGAAGCTTTCTTT. Its translation is CASTMGLEAGTEAFF.

This clonotype was seen repeatedly, ten times or more. This chain connects TRBV5-1 to TRBJ2-5, with TRBD2 as a possible D gene (6 bases). Per the germline V gene, CDR1 is SGHRS and CDR2 is YFSETQ. CDR3 length: 14 amino acids. Trimming shortened V by 3 bases and J by 4 bases, and 13 bases separated the two germline ends. The CDR3 reads CASSSGPGGETQYF. The CDR3 DNA sequence: TGCGCCAGCAGCTCGGGTCCCGGGGGAGAGACCCAGTACTTC.